This T cell receptor beta chain was captured by sequencing in a study of T and B cells in COVID-19 patients. About the research overall: Blood was sampled from COVID-19 patients who were either actively infected or recovered.

V was pared by 3 bases and J by 6 bases, with 7 bases between. CDR3 length equals 11 residues. The germline V gene encodes CDR1 SGHDT and CDR2 YYEEEE. Study-wide results and limits: Clonality of TRB repertoires was high in active COVID-19; recovery brought above-healthy diversity and richness.

This clonotype was seen many times. What it binds is unknown. TRB was amplified from around 230-520 ng of blood genomic DNA. BIOMED2 TRB-A/B primer pools were used in multiplex TRB PCR. TCRdb itself ran the multiplex PCR reads through MiXCR, one entry per CDR3 protein. The sample contains about 14,000 distinct CDR3 sequences, approximately 28% of which appear only once. The J gene is TRBJ2-7, the V gene TRBV5-6; D gene uncertain. The sequenced sample was blood. The clonotype originates from a human donor who had recovered from COVID-19. The CDR3 here is CASSWAGEQYF. The CDR3 DNA sequence: TGTGCCAGCAGCTGGGCCGGCGAGCAGTACTTC.